The 28 T cell receptor beta chains in this list originate from one sample, sequenced in a study of radiotherapy plus CTLA-4 blockade in lung cancer. The assay was immunoSEQ multiplex PCR, and TCRdb's table has in-frame clones only and misses some. The data hold approximately 80,000 clones, with roughly 74% observed a single time. Sequenced here: peripheral blood, sampled from a patient treated with radiotherapy plus ipilimumab. The receptors originated from a human donor with non-small cell lung cancer whose response to radiotherapy plus ipilimumab could not be evaluated.

The rearrangement joins TRBV18 to TRBJ1-2; 7 bases fit TRBD1. The CDR3 consists of 17 residues. The ends lost 0 bases at V and 4 bases at J; junction bases unmatched: 11. Germline-derived CDR1 and CDR2 are KGHSH and LQKENI. This CDR3 reads CASSPPGQQPYLYGYTF. DNA of the CDR3: TGTGCCAGCTCACCACCGGGACAGCAGCCTTACCTCTATGGCTACACCTTC.

The CDR3 nucleotides read TGTGCCAGCAGTTACTCTTTCGGGGGTGAGCAGTTCTTC. This sequence encodes CASSYSFGGEQFF. The chain links TRBV6-5 to TRBJ2-1, with D possibly TRBD2 on 6 matching bases. V shed 0 bases and J shed 9 bases, with 9 bases lying between them. Germline lookup yields CDR1 MNHEY and CDR2 SVGAGI. The CDR3 spans 13 residues.

CDR3 in amino acids: CASSLVFETVSNQPQHF. CDR3 in DNA: TGTGCCAGCAGCTTAGTGTTTGAGACAGTCAGCAATCAGCCCCAGCATTTT. V and J are TRBV7-2 and TRBJ1-5, with D maybe TRBD1 (5 bases). CDR3 length: 17 amino acids. The germline V and J ends were trimmed by 1 base and 1 base, with 14 bases remaining between them. CDR1 is SGHTA, CDR2 FQGNSA, per germline.

The chain carries TRBV5-1 and TRBJ1-4, with a tentative D call TRBD1 (6 bases). The CDR3 is 14 residues long. The V and J ends lost 4 bases and 8 bases respectively, with 15 bases between them. Per germline, CDR1 SGHRS and CDR2 YFSETQ. The CDR3 sequence: CASSPWGPGEKLFF. DNA of the CDR3: TGCGCCAGCAGCCCCTGGGGGCCGGGCGAAAAACTGTTTTTT.

V usage is TRBV30 and J usage is TRBJ2-7, with D maybe TRBD2 (5 bases). CDR1 is GTSNPN, CDR2 SVGIG, per germline (reference sequence). V dropped 5 bases and J dropped 2 bases, with 16 bases sitting between them. CDR3 length equals 14 residues. Written as DNA, the CDR3 is TGTGCCTGGGACGACGGGGTATTCCCCTACGAGCAGTACTTC. This gives the protein CAWDDGVFPYEQYF.

This sequence joins TRBV19 and TRBJ1-1; the D is unclear. Looked up from germline, CDR1 is LNHDA and CDR2 is SQIVND (reference sequence). V shed 7 bases and J shed 1 base, with 4 bases lying between them. This CDR3 region has 11 residues. CDR3 DNA sequence: TGTGCCAGTAACAGGAACACTGAAGCTTTCTTT. Translating it yields CASNRNTEAFF. Supplemented by reference TRBV19 and TRBJ1-1, the full variable domain reads DGGITQSPKYLFRKEGQNVTLSCEQNLNHDAMYWYRQDPGQGLRLIYYSQIVNDFQKGDIAEGYSVSREKKESFPLTVTSAQKNPTAFYLCASNRNTEAFFGQGTRLTVV.

The chain carries TRBV7-9 and TRBJ1-1, with 9 positions matching TRBD1. Germline V gene sequence: CDR1 SEHNR, CDR2 FQNEAQ (reference sequence). Losses at the gene ends were 4 bases for V and 1 base for J; bases not matched to a gene: 16. The CDR3 has 19 amino acids. The CDR3 coding sequence is TGTGCCAGCAGCTCCCCCGGGACAGGGAAGGTGCTACCGAACACTGAAGCTTTCTTT. Its protein is CASSSPGTGKVLPNTEAFF. The variable domain in full, completed from reference TRBV7-9 and TRBJ1-1, reads DTGVSQNPRHKITKRGQNVTFRCDPISEHNRLYWYRQTLGQGPEFLTYFQNEAQLEKSRLLSDRFSAERPKGSFSTLEIQRTEQGDSAMYLCASSSPGTGKVLPNTEAFFGQGTRLTVV.

This clone was seen only a few times. The chain joins TRBV5-1 to TRBJ1-4, with unresolved D. CDR1 and CDR2 from the germline V gene are SGHRS and YFSETQ. This CDR3 is built from 14 residues. With 1 base removed from V and 6 bases from J, the gap between germline ends came to 10 bases. CDR3 in DNA: TGCGCCAGCAGCTTGAGTCAGGTGGATGAAAAACTGTTTTTT. Amino acids: CASSLSQVDEKLFF.

The gene calls are TRBV5-4 and TRBJ1-5, with D maybe TRBD1 (6 bases). The CDR3 has 15 residues. Trimming stripped 3 bases from V and 1 base from J, with 11 bases between. CDR1 is SGHNT and CDR2 is YYREEE in the germline V gene (reference sequence). The chain's CDR3 is CASSWGGASNQPQHF. The DNA for the CDR3 is TGTGCCAGCAGCTGGGGGGGGGCCAGCAATCAGCCCCAGCATTTT.

The rearrangement uses TRBV7-8 and TRBJ1-4; D is uncertain. This CDR3 has 16 amino acids. Looked up from germline, CDR1 is SGHVS and CDR2 is FQNEAQ. Trimming cost V 5 bases and J 4 bases, with 17 bases left between them. CDR3 DNA sequence: TGTGCCAGCAGCCCCGCGTCCCCTTCTCGTAATGAAAAACTGTTTTTT. Protein sequence: CASSPASPSRNEKLFF.

For the CDR3, the DNA is TGCGCCAGCAGCCAAGAGCGGGGAAAGACCCAGTACTTC. It translates to CASSQERGKTQYF. The chain links TRBV4-1 to TRBJ2-5; a weak D match, TRBD2 (6 bases). Trimming shortened V by 0 bases and J by 6 bases, and 8 bases separated the two germline ends. This CDR3 is 13 amino acids long. CDR1 is MGHRA and CDR2 is YSYEKL in the germline V gene.

This sequence joins TRBV5-4 and TRBJ1-2; D gene ambiguous. The length of the CDR3 is 13 residues. Trimming took off 0 bases at V and 2 bases at J, with 5 bases between the two ends. Germline CDR1 reads SGHNT; CDR2 reads YYREEE (reference sequence). CDR3 DNA: TGTGCCAGCAGCTTGGGCAGGAACTATGGCTACACCTTC. The encoded protein is CASSLGRNYGYTF.

This clone was counted between two and nine times. V usage is TRBV4-1 and J usage is TRBJ2-1, with D perhaps matching TRBD2 (5 bases). This CDR3 has 13 amino acids. Trimming cost V 4 bases and J 3 bases, with 7 bases left between them. Looked up from germline, CDR1 is MGHRA and CDR2 is YSYEKL. CDR3 protein: CASSPDYYNEQFF. The DNA of the CDR3 is TGCGCCAGCAGCCCCGACTACTACAATGAGCAGTTCTTC.

This chain links TRBV9 with TRBJ2-7; 12 positions match TRBD2. After removal of 3 bases from V and 6 bases from J, the junction contained 13 bases not matched to a gene. The CDR3 contains 17 residues. CDR1 is SGDLS, CDR2 YYNGEE, per germline. The CDR3 bases are TGTGCCAGCAGCGCCGCGATTCTAGCGGGAGGGCCCGGCGAGCAGTACTTC. Translation: CASSAAILAGGPGEQYF.

The chain couples TRBV7-2 to TRBJ2-5; D perhaps matches TRBD2 (5 bases). This CDR3 region has 14 residues. Deletions cut 4 bases from V and 4 bases from J, with 13 bases between. Per germline, CDR1 SGHTA and CDR2 FQGNSA. For the CDR3, the DNA is TGTGCCAGCAGCTATAATTCGGGGTCAGAGACCCAGTACTTC. Translated: CASSYNSGSETQYF.

The chain carries TRBV5-1 and TRBJ2-6; TRBD2 agrees at 12 bases. The V segment lost 4 bases and the J segment 4 bases; nucleotides outside the gene matches: 9. This CDR3 comprises 18 residues. Germline CDR1 reads SGHRS; CDR2 reads YFSETQ. The CDR3: CASSLQTSGSSGANVLTF. For the CDR3, the DNA is TGCGCCAGCAGCCTTCAGACTAGCGGGAGTTCGGGGGCCAACGTCCTGACTTTC. Complete variable domain (other parts from reference TRBV5-1 and TRBJ2-6): KAGVTQTPRYLIKTRGQQVTLSCSPISGHRSVSWYQQTPGQGLQFLFEYFSETQRNKGNFPGRFSGRQFSNSRSEMNVSTLELGDSALYLCASSLQTSGSSGANVLTFGAGSRLTVL.

The V gene is TRBV7-3, the J gene TRBJ2-3; 7 bases are shared with TRBD2. Germline CDR1 is SGHTA and CDR2 is FQGTGA. CDR3 length: 15 amino acids. V lost 3 bases to trimming and J lost 0 bases; unmatched junction nucleotides: 3. The CDR3 region has the DNA TGTGCCAGCAGCTTTGCTAGCGGCAGCACAGATACGCAGTATTTT. It encodes CASSFASGSTDTQYF.

The rearrangement uses TRBV6-5 and TRBJ2-3; weak D call: TRBD1 (6 bases). The CDR3 runs to 15 residues. V was shortened by 8 bases and J by 2 bases, with 17 bases between the two germline ends. Germline CDR1 is MNHEY and CDR2 is SVGAGI. This CDR3 is CASAGAGATTDTQYF. The CDR3 bases are TGTGCCAGCGCAGGGGCAGGGGCCACCACAGATACGCAGTATTTT.

The rearrangement links TRBV14 to TRBJ2-7, with a tentative D call TRBD1 (6 bases). V was cut by 4 bases and J by 5 bases, with 9 bases left in between. The length of the CDR3 is 12 residues. CDR1 is SGHDN and CDR2 is FVKESK in the germline V gene. The CDR3 reads CASSPTGNEQYF. The CDR3 DNA is TGTGCCAGCAGCCCGACAGGAAACGAGCAGTACTTC.

This chain links TRBV5-6 with TRBJ2-3; D is possibly TRBD2 (5 bases). The CDR3 is 13 amino acids. V dropped 2 bases and J dropped 3 bases, with 7 bases sitting between them. Germline loops: CDR1 SGHDT, CDR2 YYEEEE. CDR3 region: CASSFTRTDTQYF. The CDR3 nucleotides read TGTGCCAGCAGCTTCACTAGAACAGATACGCAGTATTTT.

The V and J genes are TRBV30 and TRBJ1-4; D is unclear. Germline V lookup: CDR1 GTSNPN, CDR2 SVGIG (reference sequence). The CDR3 runs to 10 residues. V lost 2 bases to trimming and J lost 7 bases, with 2 bases between them. CDR3 in DNA: TGTGCCTGGAGTCGTGAAAAACTGTTTTTT. Its protein product is CAWSREKLFF.

The count of this clone is one. This chain joins TRBV6-5 and TRBJ2-1; tentatively, D is TRBD2 (5 bases). This CDR3 region has 15 residues. The germline CDR1 and CDR2 sequences are MNHEY and SVGAGI. V lost 10 bases and J lost 1, with 17 bases in between. The DNA for the CDR3 is TGTGCCACCATTGATTACGGGGAGTCCTACAATGAGCAGTTCTTC. Protein sequence: CATIDYGESYNEQFF.

This clone was seen just once. V is TRBV9 and J is TRBJ2-3; 13 bases line up with TRBD2. The germline CDR1 and CDR2 sequences are SGDLS and YYNGEE. CDR3 length: 20 amino acids. The V segment lost 2 bases and the J segment 0 bases; nucleotides outside the gene matches: 12. For the CDR3, the DNA is TGTGCCAGCAGCGTCCCGACTAGCGGGGGGCCCCCGACTAGCACAGATACGCAGTATTTT. Its translation is CASSVPTSGGPPTSTDTQYF.

The genes are TRBV9 and TRBJ2-5, with D maybe TRBD1 (5 bases). There are 13 residues in the CDR3. Deletions cut 2 bases from V and 2 bases from J, with 7 bases between. The V gene's germline CDR1 is SGDLS and CDR2 YYNGEE. This chain's CDR3 is CASSVHRQETQYF. The DNA for the CDR3 is TGTGCCAGCAGCGTCCACAGGCAAGAGACCCAGTACTTC.

The rearrangement uses TRBV4-2 and TRBJ2-7; D uncertain. The CDR3 totals 13 residues. The germline V gene has CDR1 LGHNA and CDR2 YNFKEQ. The germline V and J ends were trimmed by 4 bases and 4 bases, with 11 bases remaining between them. CDR3 in DNA: TGTGCCAGCAGCCCAGGCGAAACATACGAGCAGTACTTC. Translated: CASSPGETYEQYF.

In this sample, this clone turned up once. The chain recombines TRBV6-6 with TRBJ1-5; 8 bases align to TRBD1. Unmatched junction bases numbered 11, after V lost 5 bases and J lost 8 bases. Germline loops: CDR1 MNHNY, CDR2 SVGAGI (reference sequence). The CDR3 runs 15 residues. The CDR3 region is CASSQPGQVPKPQHF. In nucleotides, the CDR3 is TGTGCCAGCAGTCAACCGGGACAGGTGCCTAAGCCCCAGCATTTT.

The chain recombines TRBV30 with TRBJ1-1, with no clear D. CDR3 length: 13 amino acids. V lost 2 bases and J lost 5, with 12 bases in between. From germline, CDR1 is GTSNPN and CDR2 SVGIG (reference sequence). This chain's CDR3 is CAWSIAERTEAFF. CDR3 in DNA: TGTGCCTGGAGTATTGCGGAGCGAACTGAAGCTTTCTTT.

This rearrangement joins TRBV4-2 to TRBJ2-5; 7 bases are shared with TRBD1. The DNA end favors TRBJ2-7, so the J call may be wrong. Germline V gene data show CDR1 as LGHNA and CDR2 as YNFKEQ. This CDR3 is 15 amino acids long. The CDR3 here is CASSQAEGGGYEQYF. CDR3 sequence (DNA): TGTGCCAGCAGCCAGGCCGAAGGGGGCGGCTACGAGCAGTACTTC.